This T cell receptor (beta chain) appears in the sequencing data of a study of blood T cell repertoires in COVID-19. For the study at large: Material from acute and convalescent COVID-19 was sourced from the United States, Italy and Spain. Sources were T cells, B-cell-depleted T cells, or PBMCs; the material itself was cDNA or gDNA.

Original analysis: By means of reference gene primer amplification, nucleated cell counts were estimated. The data were produced by immunoSEQ multiplex PCR, yet TCRdb's version contains in-frame clones alone and is incomplete. That table supplies the V and J calls and clone size; D and trimming were determined from the DNA. The table has about 130,000 clones, about 75% seen once. Trimming took off 4 bases at V and 4 bases at J, with 17 bases between the two ends. This CDR3 is built from 15 residues. The germline V gene has CDR1 SGHKS and CDR2 YYEKEE (reference sequence). Sequenced material: peripheral blood. This chain links TRBV5-5 with TRBJ1-2, with a possible D match to TRBD1 (5 bases). The sequence was obtained from an elderly man with acute or convalescent COVID-19. DNA for the CDR3: TGTGCCAGCAGCCTATTCCAGGGTGTGGGCTATGGCTACACCTTC. Its protein is CASSLFQGVGYGYTF.